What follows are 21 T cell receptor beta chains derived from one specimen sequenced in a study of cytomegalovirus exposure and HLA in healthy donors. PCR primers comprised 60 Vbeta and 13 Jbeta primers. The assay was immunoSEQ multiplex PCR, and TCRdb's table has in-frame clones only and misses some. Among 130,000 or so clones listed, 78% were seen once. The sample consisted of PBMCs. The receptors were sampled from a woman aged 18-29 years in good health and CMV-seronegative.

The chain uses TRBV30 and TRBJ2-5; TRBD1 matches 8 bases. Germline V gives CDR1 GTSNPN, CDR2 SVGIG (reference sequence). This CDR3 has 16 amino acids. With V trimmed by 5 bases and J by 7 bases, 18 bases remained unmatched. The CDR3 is CAWAAWGAGGFGTQYF. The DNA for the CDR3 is TGTGCCTGGGCCGCCTGGGGGGCAGGGGGCTTTGGGACCCAGTACTTC.

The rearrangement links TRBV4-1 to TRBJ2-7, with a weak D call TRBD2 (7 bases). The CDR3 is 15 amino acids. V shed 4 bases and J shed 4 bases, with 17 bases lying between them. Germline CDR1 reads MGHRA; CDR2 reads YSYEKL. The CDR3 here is CASSLLAEGGYEQYF. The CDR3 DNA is TGCGCCAGCAGCCTCCTAGCGGAGGGGGGTTACGAGCAGTACTTC.

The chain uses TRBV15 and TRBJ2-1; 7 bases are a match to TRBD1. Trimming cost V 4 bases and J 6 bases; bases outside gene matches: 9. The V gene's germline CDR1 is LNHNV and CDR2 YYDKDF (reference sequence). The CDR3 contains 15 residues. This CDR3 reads CATSNLAGGPNEQFF. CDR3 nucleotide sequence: TGTGCCACCAGCAACCTAGCAGGGGGTCCCAATGAGCAGTTCTTC.

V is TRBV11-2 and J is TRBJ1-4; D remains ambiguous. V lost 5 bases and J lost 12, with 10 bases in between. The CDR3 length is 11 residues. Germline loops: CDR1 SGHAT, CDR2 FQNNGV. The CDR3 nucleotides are TGTGCCAGCAGCCTGGCCGGGGAACTGTTTTTT. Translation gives CASSLAGELFF.

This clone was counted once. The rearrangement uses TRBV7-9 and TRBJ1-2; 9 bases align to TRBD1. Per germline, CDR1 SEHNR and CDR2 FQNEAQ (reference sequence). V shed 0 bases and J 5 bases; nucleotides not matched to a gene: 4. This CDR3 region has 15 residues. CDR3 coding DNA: TGTGCCAGCAGCTTAGCTAGGACAGGGGATTATGGCTACACCTTC. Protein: CASSLARTGDYGYTF.

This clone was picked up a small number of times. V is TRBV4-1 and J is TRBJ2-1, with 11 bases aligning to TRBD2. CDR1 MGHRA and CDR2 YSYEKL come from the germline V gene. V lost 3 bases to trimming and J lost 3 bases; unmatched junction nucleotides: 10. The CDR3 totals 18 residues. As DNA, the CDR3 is TGCGCCAGCAGCCAGGTCCAATTCGGGACTAGCGGCTACAATGAGCAGTTCTTC. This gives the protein CASSQVQFGTSGYNEQFF.

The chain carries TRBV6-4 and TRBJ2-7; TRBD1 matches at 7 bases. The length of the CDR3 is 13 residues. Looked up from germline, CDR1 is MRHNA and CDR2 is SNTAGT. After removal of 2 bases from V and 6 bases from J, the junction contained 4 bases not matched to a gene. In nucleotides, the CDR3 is TGTGCCAGCAGTGACCCATCAGGGGGCGAGCAGTACTTC. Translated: CASSDPSGGEQYF.

The CDR3 loop reads CASSILLGAASDAFF. In DNA, the CDR3 is TGTGCCAGCAGCATCCTTTTAGGGGCGGCCAGTGATGCTTTCTTT. The chain carries TRBV11-1 and TRBJ1-1, with D maybe TRBD1 (5 bases). The V end was cut by 5 bases, the J end by 11 bases, with 24 bases between. Germline V lookup: CDR1 SGHAT, CDR2 FQDESV (reference sequence). The CDR3 runs to 15 residues.

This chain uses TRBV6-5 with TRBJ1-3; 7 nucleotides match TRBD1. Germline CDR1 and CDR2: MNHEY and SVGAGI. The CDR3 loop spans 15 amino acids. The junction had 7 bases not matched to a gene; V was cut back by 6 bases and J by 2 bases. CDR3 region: CASSRYRGPGNTIYF. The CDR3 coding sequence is TGTGCCAGCAGCAGATACAGGGGTCCTGGAAACACCATATATTTT.

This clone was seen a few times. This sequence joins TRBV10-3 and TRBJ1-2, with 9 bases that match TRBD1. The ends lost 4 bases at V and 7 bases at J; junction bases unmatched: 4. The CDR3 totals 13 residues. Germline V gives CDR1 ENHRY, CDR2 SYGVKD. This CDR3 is CAISGGQGIGYTF. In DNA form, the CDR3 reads TGTGCCATCAGTGGAGGACAGGGGATTGGCTACACCTTC.

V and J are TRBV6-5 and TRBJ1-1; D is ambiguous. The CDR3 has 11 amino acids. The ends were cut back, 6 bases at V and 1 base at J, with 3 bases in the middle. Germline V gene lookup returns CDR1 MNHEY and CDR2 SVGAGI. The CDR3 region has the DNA TGTGCCAGCAGCAAGAACACTGAAGCTTTCTTT. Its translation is CASSKNTEAFF.

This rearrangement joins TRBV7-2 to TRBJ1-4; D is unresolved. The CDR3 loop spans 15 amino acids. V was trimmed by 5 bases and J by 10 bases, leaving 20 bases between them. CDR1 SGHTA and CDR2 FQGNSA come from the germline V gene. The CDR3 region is CASSPSGSVSGKLFF. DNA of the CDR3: TGTGCCAGCAGCCCCTCGGGGAGCGTTAGCGGAAAACTGTTTTTT.

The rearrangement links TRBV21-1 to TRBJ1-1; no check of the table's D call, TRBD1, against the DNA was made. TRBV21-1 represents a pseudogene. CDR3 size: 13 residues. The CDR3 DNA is TGTGCCAGCAGCAAATCCCAGAACACTGAAGCTTTCTTT. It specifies CASSKSQNTEAFF.

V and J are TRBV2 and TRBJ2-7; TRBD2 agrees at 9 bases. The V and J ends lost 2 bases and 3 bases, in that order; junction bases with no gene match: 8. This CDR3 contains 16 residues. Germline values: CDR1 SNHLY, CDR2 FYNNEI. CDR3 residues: CASSEWGGTSNYEQYF. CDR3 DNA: TGTGCCAGCAGTGAATGGGGTGGGACTAGCAACTACGAGCAGTACTTC.

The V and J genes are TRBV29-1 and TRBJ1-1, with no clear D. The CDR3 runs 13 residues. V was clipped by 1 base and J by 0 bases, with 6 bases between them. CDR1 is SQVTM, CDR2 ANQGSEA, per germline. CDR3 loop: CSVEGFMNTEAFF. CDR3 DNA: TGCAGCGTTGAAGGTTTTATGAACACTGAAGCTTTCTTT. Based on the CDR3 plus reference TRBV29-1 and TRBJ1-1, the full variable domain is SAVISQKPSRDICQRGTSLTIQCQVDSQVTMMFWYRQQPGQSLTLIATANQGSEATYESGFVIDKFPISRPNLTFSTLTVSNMSPEDSSIYLCSVEGFMNTEAFFGQGTRLTVV.

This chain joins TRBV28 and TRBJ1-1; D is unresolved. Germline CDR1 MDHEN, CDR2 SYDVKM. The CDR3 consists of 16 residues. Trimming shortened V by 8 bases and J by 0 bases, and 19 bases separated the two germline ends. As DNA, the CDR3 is TGTGCCAGCCCTCCTGCCGGGATAGGTGTGAACACTGAAGCTTTCTTT. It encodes CASPPAGIGVNTEAFF.

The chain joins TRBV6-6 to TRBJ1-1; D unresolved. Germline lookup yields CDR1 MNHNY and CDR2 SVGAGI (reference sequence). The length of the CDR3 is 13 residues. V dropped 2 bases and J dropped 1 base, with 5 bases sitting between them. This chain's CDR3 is CASSYLPNTEAFF. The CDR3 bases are TGTGCCAGCAGTTACCTCCCGAACACTGAAGCTTTCTTT.

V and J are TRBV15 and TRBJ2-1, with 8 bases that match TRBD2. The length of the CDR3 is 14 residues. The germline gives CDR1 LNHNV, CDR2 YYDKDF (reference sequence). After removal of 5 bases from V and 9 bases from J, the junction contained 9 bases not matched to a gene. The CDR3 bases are TGTGCCACCAGCCTCTCCGGGACTAGTTTTGAGCAGTTCTTC. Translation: CATSLSGTSFEQFF. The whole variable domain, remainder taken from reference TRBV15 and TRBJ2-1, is DAMVIQNPRYQVTQFGKPVTLSCSQTLNHNVMYWYQQKSSQAPKLLFHYYDKDFNNEADTPDNFQSRRPNTSFCFLDIRSPGLGDTAMYLCATSLSGTSFEQFFGPGTRLTVL.

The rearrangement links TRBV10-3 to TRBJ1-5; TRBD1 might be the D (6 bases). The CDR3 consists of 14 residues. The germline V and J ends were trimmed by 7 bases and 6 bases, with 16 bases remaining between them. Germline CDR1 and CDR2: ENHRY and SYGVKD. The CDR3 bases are TGTGCCATCAAGGAGGCAGGGGCGGGTCAGCCCCAGCATTTT. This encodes CAIKEAGAGQPQHF.

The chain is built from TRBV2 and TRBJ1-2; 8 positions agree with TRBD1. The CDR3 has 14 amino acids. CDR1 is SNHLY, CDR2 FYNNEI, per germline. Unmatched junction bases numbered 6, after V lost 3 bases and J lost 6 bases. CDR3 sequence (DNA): TGTGCCAGCAGTGATGGACAGGGTAGTCATGGCTACACCTTC. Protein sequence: CASSDGQGSHGYTF.

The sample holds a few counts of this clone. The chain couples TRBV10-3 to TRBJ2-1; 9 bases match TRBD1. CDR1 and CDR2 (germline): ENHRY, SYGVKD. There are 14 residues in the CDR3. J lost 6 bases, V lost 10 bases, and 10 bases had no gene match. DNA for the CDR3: TGTGCCAACGCACGGGACAGGGAACCCAATGAGCAGTTCTTC. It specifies CANARDREPNEQFF.